The present T cell receptor beta chain was sequenced within a study of blood T cell repertoires in COVID-19. Study context: PBMCs, B-cell-depleted T cells, or T cells provided the cDNA or gDNA that made up the material.

The CDR3 loop spans 17 amino acids. The V gene end was trimmed by 3 bases and the J gene end by 2 bases; junction bases not matched to a gene: 9. Germline assignment: CDR1 SGHRS and CDR2 YFSETQ. Enrolment of Seattle patients took place during active infection, and they were followed longitudinally. Original handling: By means of reference gene primer amplification, nucleated cell counts were estimated. Clones were sequenced by immunoSEQ multiplex PCR, and TCRdb holds only the in-frame ones, with some missing. That table supplies the V and J calls and clone size; D and trimming were determined from the DNA. The repertoire holds approximately 190,000 clones, 82% seen once, with about 8% in the top ten.

The sequenced material came from peripheral blood. This TCR came from a woman aged 55-70 years with COVID-19, enrolled during active disease. The chain is built from TRBV5-1 and TRBJ2-2; 8 bases fit TRBD2. This CDR3 reads CASSSRSGGFNTGELFF. For the CDR3, the DNA is TGCGCCAGCAGCTCTAGGAGCGGGGGCTTTAACACCGGGGAGCTGTTTTTT.